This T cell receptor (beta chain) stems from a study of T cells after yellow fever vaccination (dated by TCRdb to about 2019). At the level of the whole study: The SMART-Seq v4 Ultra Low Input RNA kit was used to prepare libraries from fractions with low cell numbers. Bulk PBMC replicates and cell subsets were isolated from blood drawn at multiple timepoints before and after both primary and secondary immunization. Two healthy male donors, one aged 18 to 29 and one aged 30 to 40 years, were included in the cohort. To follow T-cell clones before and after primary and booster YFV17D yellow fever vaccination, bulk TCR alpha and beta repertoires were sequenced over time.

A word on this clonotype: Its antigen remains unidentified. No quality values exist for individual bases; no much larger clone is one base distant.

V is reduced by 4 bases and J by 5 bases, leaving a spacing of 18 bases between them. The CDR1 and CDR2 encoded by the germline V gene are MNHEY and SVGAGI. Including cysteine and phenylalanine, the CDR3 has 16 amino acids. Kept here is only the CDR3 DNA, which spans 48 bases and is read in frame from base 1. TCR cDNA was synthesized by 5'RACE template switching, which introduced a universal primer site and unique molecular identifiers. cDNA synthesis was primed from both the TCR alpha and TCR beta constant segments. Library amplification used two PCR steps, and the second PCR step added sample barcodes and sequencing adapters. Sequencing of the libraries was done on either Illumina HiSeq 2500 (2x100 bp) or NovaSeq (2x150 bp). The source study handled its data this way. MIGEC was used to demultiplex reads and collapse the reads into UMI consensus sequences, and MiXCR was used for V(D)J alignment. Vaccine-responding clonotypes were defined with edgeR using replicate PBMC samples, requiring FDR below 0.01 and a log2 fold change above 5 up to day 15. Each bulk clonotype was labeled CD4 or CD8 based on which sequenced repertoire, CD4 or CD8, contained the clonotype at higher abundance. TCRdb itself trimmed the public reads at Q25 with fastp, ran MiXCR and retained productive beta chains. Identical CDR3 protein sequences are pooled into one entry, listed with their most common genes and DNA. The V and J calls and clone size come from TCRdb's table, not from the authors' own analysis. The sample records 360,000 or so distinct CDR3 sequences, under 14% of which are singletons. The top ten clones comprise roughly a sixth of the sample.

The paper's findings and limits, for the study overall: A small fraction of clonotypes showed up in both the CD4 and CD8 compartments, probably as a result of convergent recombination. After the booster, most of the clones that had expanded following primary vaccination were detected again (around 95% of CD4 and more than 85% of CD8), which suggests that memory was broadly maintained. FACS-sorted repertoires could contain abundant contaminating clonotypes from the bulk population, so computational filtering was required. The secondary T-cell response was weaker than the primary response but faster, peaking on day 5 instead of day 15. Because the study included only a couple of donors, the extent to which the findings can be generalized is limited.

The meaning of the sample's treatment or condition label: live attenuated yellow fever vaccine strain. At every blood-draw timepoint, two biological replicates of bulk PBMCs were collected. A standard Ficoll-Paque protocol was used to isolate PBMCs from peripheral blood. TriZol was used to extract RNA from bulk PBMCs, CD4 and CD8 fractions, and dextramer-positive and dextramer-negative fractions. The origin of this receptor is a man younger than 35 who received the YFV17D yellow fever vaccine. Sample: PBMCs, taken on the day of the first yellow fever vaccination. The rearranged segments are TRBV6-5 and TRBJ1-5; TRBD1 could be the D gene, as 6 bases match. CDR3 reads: CASSSRSAGGYQPQHF. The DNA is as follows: TGTGCCAGCAGTTCCCGGTCGGCGGGGGGCTATCAGCCCCAGCATTTT.